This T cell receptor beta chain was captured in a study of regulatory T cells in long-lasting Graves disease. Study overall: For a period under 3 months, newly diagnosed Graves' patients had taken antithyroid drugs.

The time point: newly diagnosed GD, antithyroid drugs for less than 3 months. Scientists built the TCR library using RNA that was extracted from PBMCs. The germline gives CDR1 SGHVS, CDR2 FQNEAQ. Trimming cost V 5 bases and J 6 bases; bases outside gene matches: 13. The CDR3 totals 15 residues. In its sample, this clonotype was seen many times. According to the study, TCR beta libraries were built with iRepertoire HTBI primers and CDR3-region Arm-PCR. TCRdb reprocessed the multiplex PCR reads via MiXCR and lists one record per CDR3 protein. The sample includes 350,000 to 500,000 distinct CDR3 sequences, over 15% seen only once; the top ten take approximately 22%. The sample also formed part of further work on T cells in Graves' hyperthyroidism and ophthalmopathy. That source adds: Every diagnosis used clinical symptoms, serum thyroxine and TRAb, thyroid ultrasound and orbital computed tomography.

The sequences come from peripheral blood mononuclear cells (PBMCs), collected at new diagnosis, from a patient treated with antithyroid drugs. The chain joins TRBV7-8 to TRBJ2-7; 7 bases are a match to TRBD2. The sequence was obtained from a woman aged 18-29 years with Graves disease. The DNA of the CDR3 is TGTGCCAGCAGCCGATTGATTGCGGGAGTTATCGAGCAGTACTTC. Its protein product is CASSRLIAGVIEQYF.